This TCR beta chain was documented in a study of T cells in Graves' hyperthyroidism and ophthalmopathy. The junction had 4 bases not matched to a gene; V was cut back by 6 bases and J by 0 bases. The CDR3 runs 14 residues. Germline CDR1 LGHDT, CDR2 YNNKEL (reference sequence). What was amplified from RNA transcripts were TCR beta CDR3 regions. Primed by the HTBI set, a first-round RT-PCR was run on the TCR CDR3. TCRdb redid the calling of the multiplex PCR reads with MiXCR, one entry per CDR3 protein. The sample shows around 350,000 distinct CDR3 sequences, just under 25% of them seen only once. This clonotype has ten or more counts.

The TCR sequence derives from a middle-aged man with Graves' hyperthyroidism. The sequenced sample consisted of blood. The rearrangement joins TRBV3-1 to TRBJ2-7; TRBD2 aligns across 8 bases. CDR3 bases: TGTGCCAGCAGTCAAACTAGCGGCTCCTACGAGCAGTACTTC. Its protein is CASSQTSGSYEQYF.